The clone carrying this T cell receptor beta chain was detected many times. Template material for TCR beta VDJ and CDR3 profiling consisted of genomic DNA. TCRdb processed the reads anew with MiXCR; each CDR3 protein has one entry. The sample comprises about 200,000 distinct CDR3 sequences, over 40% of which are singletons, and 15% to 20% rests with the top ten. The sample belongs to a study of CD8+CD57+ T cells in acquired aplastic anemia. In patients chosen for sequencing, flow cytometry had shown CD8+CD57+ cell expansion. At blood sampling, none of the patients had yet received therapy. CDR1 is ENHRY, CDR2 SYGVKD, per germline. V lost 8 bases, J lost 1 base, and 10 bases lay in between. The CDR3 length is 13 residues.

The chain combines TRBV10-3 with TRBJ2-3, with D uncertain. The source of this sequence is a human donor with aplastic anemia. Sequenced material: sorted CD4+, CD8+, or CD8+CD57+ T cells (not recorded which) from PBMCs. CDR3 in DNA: TGTGCCATCTTGGGGTTGGGCACAGATACGCAGTATTTT. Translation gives CAILGLGTDTQYF.